Listed below are T cell receptor beta chains from one sample, sequenced in a study of molecular identifiers for immune sequencing clone quantification. TCRdb used MiXCR to reprocess the PCR reads, holding one entry per CDR3 protein. The sample comprises some 41,000 distinct CDR3 sequences, about a fifth of which are singletons, and around 7% rests with the top ten. The sequenced sample consisted of naive CD8+ T cells from blood, with Jurkat cell RNA spiked in. These receptors originate from a human donor in good health. Some libraries in this study had Jurkat cell RNA spiked in. Each CDR3 is given with its conserved first and last residue. A D gene is named only where the DNA matches it firmly.

d_call,v_call,cdr3_aa
-,TRBV13,CASSLLTQETQYF
-,TRBV12-3/TRBV12-4,CASSLTRGINEQFF
-,TRBV19,CASSIGGGKTGANVLTF
-,TRBV27,CASSLGVTYEQYF
-,TRBV12-3/TRBV12-4,CATLQESDTQYF
TRBD2,TRBV5-1,CASSRTSSNEQFF
TRBD1,TRBV4-1,CASSPGQGTYEQYF
-,TRBV18,CASSPPALITDTQYF
-,TRBV10-2,CASSESHRNYGYTF
-,TRBV15,CATGERLNYGYTF
TRBD1,TRBV2,CASSDPTGLENEQFF
TRBD2,TRBV6-5,CASSLGLVLYNEQFF